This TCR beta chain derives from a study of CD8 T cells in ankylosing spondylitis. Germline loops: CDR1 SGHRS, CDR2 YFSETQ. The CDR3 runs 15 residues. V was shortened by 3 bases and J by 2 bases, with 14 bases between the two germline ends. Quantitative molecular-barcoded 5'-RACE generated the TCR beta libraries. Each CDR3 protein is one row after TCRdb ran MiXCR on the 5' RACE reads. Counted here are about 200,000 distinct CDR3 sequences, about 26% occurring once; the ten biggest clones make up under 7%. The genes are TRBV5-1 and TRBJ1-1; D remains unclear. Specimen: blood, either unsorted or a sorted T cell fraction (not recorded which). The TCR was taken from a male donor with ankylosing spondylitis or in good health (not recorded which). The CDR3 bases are TGCGCCAGCAGCTCTCAACCGGCGACAAACACTGAAGCTTTCTTT. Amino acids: CASSSQPATNTEAFF.